The clone carrying this T cell receptor beta chain was observed a few times. The data originate from a study of blood T cell repertoires in COVID-19. For the study at large: Donors in the United States, Italy and Spain gave samples during acute or convalescent COVID-19. PBMCs, B-cell-depleted T cells, or T cells provided the cDNA or gDNA that made up the material.

Authors' processing steps: The authors estimated nucleated cell counts from reference gene primer amplification. Assay used: immunoSEQ multiplex PCR; TCRdb lists only in-frame clones, some missing. For V, J and clone size, that table is used; D and trimming come from the DNA. The data hold roughly 250,000 clones, with around 83% observed a single time. The TCR sequence derives from a man in his forties or fifties with active or convalescent COVID-19. The specimen sequenced was peripheral blood.

The CDR3 here is CATSDGGGLAGVRDGYTF. The CDR3 nucleotides read TGTGCCACCAGTGACGGTGGGGGACTAGCGGGAGTACGAGACGGCTACACCTTC. The chain has TRBV24-1 and TRBJ1-2; tentative D call: TRBD1 (5 bases). The V and J ends lost 4 bases and 8 bases respectively, with 28 bases between them. The germline gives CDR1 KGHDR, CDR2 SFDVKD. The CDR3 covers 18 residues.